Described below is a single T cell receptor (beta chain) sequence and its context. The specificity of this receptor is unknown. Per-base qualities were not stored, and no clone one base away is much larger. The sample originates from a study of T cell responses to AZD1222 COVID-19 vaccine (dated by TCRdb to 2020 to 2023). Regarding the study in general: AZD1222 recipients given second doses at about 4 weeks or at about 12 weeks were pooled, since spike-specific TCR depth and breadth were not found to differ between the two schedules. A total of 230 or so trial participants underwent TCR sequencing, of whom nearly 210 received two doses of AZD1222 and about 25 received two doses of the MenACWY control vaccine. Enrollment into the trials was organized by age into subgroups of 18-55, 56-69 and 70-plus years, and those subgroups contained around 150, 28 and 57 TCR-sequenced participants, respectively. Results and caveats for the whole study, not just this receptor: Because no day 14 peak-response samples were available, repertoires were characterized only after the peak T cell response. In the small 56-69-year group, the increase in depth fell short of significance, most likely because of low power. Participants were mostly white British and included more females than males, and it was suggested by the authors that clonal diversity may have been underestimated. Reportedly, almost half of the unique spike-specific TCRs recognized epitopes lying outside the regions that are mutated in the B.1.351 and B.1.1.7 variants. CD4 TCRs associated with the vaccine covered the entire spike protein, and the dominant responses were in regions 160-218 and 743-854. A significant rise in spike-specific TCR breadth and depth was observed after two AZD1222 doses relative to day 0 and relative to MenACWY recipients. Only a handful of AZD1222 recipients were SARS-CoV-2 seropositive at baseline, limiting conclusions about previously exposed vaccinees.

This sample's time point label indicates: baseline before first vaccination. Vaccinee samples were obtained from the UK trials COV001 and COV002, which included a single-blind randomized controlled phase 2/3 trial of AZD1222 (ChAdOx1 nCoV-19) in healthy adults. Trial participant PBMC samples were collected at day 0 and day 28 after the second dose for TCRbeta chain sequencing. The CDR3 regions of human TCRbeta chains were analyzed by immunosequencing. Per the authors' processing: Repertoire TCRs were checked for matches against a reference library of SARS-CoV-2-specific TCRs that had been generated using the MIRA antigen-specificity platform. Breadth meant the fraction of unique TCRs that were SARS-CoV-2-associated, whereas depth meant the fraction of total T cells that were SARS-CoV-2-associated. Using the MIRA data, each spike-specific TCR was mapped to the spike region that the TCR reacts to and placed in a CD4 or CD8 class. Log10-transformed breadth and depth values were compared by one-way ANOVA with Sidak's multiple comparisons tests. Held by TCRdb, this immuneACCESS table contains in-frame sequences only and omits some clones. Under half of the omission traces to an unresolved V gene where checked; the cause of the rest is unknown. V and J calls plus clone size are reproduced from that table; the DNA served to infer D and trimming. The sample includes about 100,000 clones, with around 89% observed a single time. The leading ten clones occupy roughly 7% of the sample.

Sample: peripheral blood, taken on day 0 of AZD1222 vaccination. The receptor comes from an adult in good health.

The CDR3 region has the sequence CASSSLAMLAAGSYNEQFF. The DNA sequence is given as TGTGCCAGCAGTTCTTTGGCAATGCTAGCGGCCGGGTCCTACAATGAGCAGTTCTTC. The chain is assembled from TRBV28 and TRBJ2-1; the central 7 bases match TRBD2. The germline V end is reduced by 4 bases and the J end by 1 base; junction bases left unmatched: 16. From the cysteine through the phenylalanine, the CDR3 covers 19 amino acids. CDR3 DNA only is kept here, 57 bases in frame from base 1. Taken from the germline V gene, the CDR1 and CDR2 loops are MDHEN and SYDVKM.